This T cell receptor (beta chain) emerged from a study of regulatory T cells in long-lasting Graves disease. Time point specified: newly diagnosed GD, antithyroid drugs for less than 3 months. The TCR library was made from RNA extracted from PBMCs. It was by American Thyroid Association guidelines that Graves' disease was diagnosed. Germline V gene sequence: CDR1 SGHRS, CDR2 YFSETQ. This CDR3 comprises 15 residues. The junction had 14 bases not matched to a gene; V was cut back by 9 bases and J by 7 bases. According to the study, TCR beta libraries were built with iRepertoire HTBI primers and CDR3-region Arm-PCR. Each CDR3 protein is one row after TCRdb ran MiXCR on the multiplex PCR reads. The repertoire holds 300,000 to 400,000 distinct CDR3 sequences, around 15% seen once, with about a fifth in the top ten. This clonotype was seen repeatedly, ten times or more. The antigen remains unidentified. General study points: It was in persistent disease that TRBV28, TRBJ1-2 and TRBJ2-5 were favored. TCR diversity was lower in persistent Graves' patients (versus newly diagnosed ones).

The clonotype originates from a female donor with Graves disease. The chain carries TRBV5-1 and TRBJ1-5; 9 nucleotides agree with TRBD1. The sample here was peripheral blood mononuclear cells (PBMCs), taken at new diagnosis, from a patient treated with antithyroid drugs. The CDR3 loop reads CAIKDSGTGMQPQHF. In DNA form, the CDR3 reads TGCGCCATCAAAGATTCCGGGACAGGGATGCAGCCCCAGCATTTT.